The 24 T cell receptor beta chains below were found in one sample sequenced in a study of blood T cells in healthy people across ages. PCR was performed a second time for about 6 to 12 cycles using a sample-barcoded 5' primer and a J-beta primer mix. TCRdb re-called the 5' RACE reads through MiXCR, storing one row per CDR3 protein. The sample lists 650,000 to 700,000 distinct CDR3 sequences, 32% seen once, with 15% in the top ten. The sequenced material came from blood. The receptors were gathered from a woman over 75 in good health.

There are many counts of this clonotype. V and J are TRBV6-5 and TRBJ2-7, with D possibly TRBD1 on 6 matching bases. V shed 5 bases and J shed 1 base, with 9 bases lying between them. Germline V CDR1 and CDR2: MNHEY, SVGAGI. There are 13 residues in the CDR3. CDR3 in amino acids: CASSTGFSYEQYF. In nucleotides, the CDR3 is TGTGCCAGCAGTACAGGGTTTTCCTACGAGCAGTACTTC.

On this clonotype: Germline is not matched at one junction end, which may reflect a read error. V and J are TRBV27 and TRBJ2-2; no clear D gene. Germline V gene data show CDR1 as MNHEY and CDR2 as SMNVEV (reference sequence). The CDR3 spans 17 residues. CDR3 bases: TGTGGCAGCAGTTTACGTGCCGGCTTCGCGAACACTGGGGAGCTGTTTTTT. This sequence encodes CGSSLRAGFANTGELFF.

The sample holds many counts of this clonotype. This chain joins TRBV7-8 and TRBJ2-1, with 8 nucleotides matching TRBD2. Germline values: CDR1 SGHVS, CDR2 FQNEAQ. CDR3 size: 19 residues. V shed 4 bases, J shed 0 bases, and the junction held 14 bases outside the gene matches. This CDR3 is CASSSRTSQRTFSYNEQFF. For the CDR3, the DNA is TGTGCCAGCAGCTCCAGGACTAGCCAGCGCACGTTCTCCTACAATGAGCAGTTCTTC.

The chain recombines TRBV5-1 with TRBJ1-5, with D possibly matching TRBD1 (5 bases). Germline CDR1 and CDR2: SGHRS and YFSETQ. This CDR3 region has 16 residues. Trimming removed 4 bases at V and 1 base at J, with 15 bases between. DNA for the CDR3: TGCGCCAGCAGCCCTGGGGGGGAGTGGAGCAATCAGCCCCAGCATTTT. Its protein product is CASSPGGEWSNQPQHF.

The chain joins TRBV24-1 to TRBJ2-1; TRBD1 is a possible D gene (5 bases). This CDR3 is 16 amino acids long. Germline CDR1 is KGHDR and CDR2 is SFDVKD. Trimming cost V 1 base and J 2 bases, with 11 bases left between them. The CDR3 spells CATSDFRDRPYNEQFF. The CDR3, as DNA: TGTGCCACCAGTGATTTTAGAGACAGACCCTACAATGAGCAGTTCTTC.

CDR3 nucleotide sequence: TGTGCCAGCAGCTTAGAGGCGGAGACCTACAATGAGCAGTTCTTC. Translated, it gives CASSLEAETYNEQFF. This chain joins TRBV5-5 and TRBJ2-1; D not resolved. Trimming left V 2 bases short and J 2 bases short, with 11 bases between. CDR1 is SGHKS and CDR2 is YYEKEE in the germline V gene (reference sequence). CDR3 length: 15 amino acids.

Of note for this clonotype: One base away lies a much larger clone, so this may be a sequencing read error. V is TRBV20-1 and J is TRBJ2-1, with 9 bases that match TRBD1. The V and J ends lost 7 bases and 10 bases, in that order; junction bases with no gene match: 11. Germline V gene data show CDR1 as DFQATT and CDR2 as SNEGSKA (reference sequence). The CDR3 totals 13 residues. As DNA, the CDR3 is TGCAGTGTCATCCGGGACAGGGCCTACGAGCAGTTCTTC. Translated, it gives CSVIRDRAYEQFF.

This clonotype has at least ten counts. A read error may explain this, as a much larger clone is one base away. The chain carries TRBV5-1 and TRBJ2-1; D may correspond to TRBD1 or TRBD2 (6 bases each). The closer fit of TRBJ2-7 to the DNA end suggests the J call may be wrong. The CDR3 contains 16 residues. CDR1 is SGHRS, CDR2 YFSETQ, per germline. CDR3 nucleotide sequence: TGCGCCAGCAGCCGGAGGGGGAGCGTTCACTACAATGAGCAGTACTTC. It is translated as CASSRRGSVHYNEQYF.

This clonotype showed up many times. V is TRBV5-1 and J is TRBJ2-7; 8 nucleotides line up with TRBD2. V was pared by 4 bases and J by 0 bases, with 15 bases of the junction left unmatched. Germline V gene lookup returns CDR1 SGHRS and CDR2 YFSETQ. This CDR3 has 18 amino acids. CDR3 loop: CASSPSILTGGSSYEQYF. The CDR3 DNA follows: TGCGCCAGCAGCCCGTCGATTCTTACGGGGGGGAGCTCCTACGAGCAGTACTTC.

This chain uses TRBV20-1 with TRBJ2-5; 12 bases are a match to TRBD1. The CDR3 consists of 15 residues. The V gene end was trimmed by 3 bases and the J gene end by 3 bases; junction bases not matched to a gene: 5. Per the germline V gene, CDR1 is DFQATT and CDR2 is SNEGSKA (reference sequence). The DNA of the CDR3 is TGCAGTGCTAGCGGGGACAGGGGGCGCGAAGAGACCCAGTACTTC. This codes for CSASGDRGREETQYF.

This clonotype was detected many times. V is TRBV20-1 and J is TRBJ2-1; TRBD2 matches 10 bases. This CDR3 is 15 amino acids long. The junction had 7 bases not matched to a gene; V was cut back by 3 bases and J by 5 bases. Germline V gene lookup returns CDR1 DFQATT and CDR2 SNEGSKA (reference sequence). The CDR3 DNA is TGCAGTGCTAGTGGGAGCGGGGGGGCCCACAATGAGCAGTTCTTC. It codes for CSASGSGGAHNEQFF.

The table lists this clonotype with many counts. The CDR3 loop is CASSPGLNSYEQYF. The CDR3 bases are TGTGCCAGCAGCCCCGGACTGAACTCCTACGAGCAGTACTTC. V is TRBV3-1 and J is TRBJ2-7; D may be TRBD2 (5 bases). Trimming shortened V by 4 bases and J by 0 bases, and 10 bases separated the two germline ends. This CDR3 spans 14 amino acids. Germline CDR1 is LGHDT and CDR2 is YNNKEL (reference sequence).

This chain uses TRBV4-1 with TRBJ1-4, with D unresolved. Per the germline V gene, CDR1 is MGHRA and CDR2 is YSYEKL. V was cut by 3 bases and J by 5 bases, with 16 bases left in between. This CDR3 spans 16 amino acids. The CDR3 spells CASSHPWQSKNEKLFF. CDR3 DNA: TGCGCCAGCAGCCACCCCTGGCAGAGCAAAAATGAAAAACTGTTTTTT.

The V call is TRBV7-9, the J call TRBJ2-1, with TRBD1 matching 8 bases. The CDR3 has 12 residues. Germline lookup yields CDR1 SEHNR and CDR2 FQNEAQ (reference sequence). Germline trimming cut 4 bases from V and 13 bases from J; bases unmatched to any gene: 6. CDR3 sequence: CASSSDRDSQFF. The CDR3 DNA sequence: TGTGCCAGCAGCTCGGACAGGGACAGTCAGTTCTTC.

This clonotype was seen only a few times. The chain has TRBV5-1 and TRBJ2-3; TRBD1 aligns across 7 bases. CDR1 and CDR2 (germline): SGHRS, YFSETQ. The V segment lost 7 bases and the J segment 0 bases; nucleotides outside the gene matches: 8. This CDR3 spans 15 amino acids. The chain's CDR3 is CASGTAKASTDTQYF. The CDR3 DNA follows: TGCGCCAGCGGGACAGCGAAAGCTAGCACAGATACGCAGTATTTT. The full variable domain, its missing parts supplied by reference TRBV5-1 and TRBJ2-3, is KAGVTQTPRYLIKTRGQQVTLSCSPISGHRSVSWYQQTPGQGLQFLFEYFSETQRNKGNFPGRFSGRQFSNSRSEMNVSTLELGDSALYLCASGTAKASTDTQYFGPGTRLTVL.

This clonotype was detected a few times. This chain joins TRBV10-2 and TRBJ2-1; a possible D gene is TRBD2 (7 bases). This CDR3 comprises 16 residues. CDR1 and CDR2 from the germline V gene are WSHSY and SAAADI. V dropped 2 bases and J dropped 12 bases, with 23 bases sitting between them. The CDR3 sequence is CASSENRGGPFSRQFF. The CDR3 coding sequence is TGCGCCAGCAGTGAGAACCGCGGGGGCCCGTTTTCGAGGCAGTTCTTC.

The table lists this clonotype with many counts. The CDR3 sequence: CASSLLGGGPSSYNEQFF. In DNA form, the CDR3 reads TGTGCCAGCAGCTTATTGGGGGGGGGGCCGAGCTCCTACAATGAGCAGTTCTTC. The V and J genes are TRBV7-3 and TRBJ2-1, with D possibly being TRBD2 (7 bases). CDR3 size: 18 residues. CDR1 and CDR2 (germline): SGHTA, FQGTGA. V lost 2 bases, J lost 0 bases, and 17 bases lay in between.

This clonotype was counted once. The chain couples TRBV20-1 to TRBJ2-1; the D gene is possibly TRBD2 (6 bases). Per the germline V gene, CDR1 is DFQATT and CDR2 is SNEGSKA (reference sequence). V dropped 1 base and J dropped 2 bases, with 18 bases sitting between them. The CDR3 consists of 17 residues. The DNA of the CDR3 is TGCAGTGCTAGAGGCGGGGTCGATGTGAATCCCTACAATGAGCAGTTCTTC. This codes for CSARGGVDVNPYNEQFF.

The CDR3 bases are TGTGCCTGGAGCCCGGGACAGGGCTTTAATGAAAAACTGTTTTTT. This encodes CAWSPGQGFNEKLFF. The chain has TRBV30 and TRBJ1-4, with 9 nucleotides matching TRBD1. Germline V gene lookup returns CDR1 GTSNPN and CDR2 SVGIG (reference sequence). V gave up 3 bases and J gave up 4 bases; unmatched junction bases: 6. This CDR3 contains 15 residues.

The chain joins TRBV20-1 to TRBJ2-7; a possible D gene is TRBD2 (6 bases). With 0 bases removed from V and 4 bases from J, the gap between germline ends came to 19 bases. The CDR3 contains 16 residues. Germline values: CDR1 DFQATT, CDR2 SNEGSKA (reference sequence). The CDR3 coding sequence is TGCAGTGCTAGAGACCTTCGCTTCGTGGGGGGTTACGAGCAGTACTTC. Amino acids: CSARDLRFVGGYEQYF.

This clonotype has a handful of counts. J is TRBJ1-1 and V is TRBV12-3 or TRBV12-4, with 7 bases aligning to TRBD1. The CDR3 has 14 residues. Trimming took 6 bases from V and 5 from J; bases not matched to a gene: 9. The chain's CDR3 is CASRAWRGRTEAFF. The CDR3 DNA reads TGTGCCAGCAGGGCGTGGAGGGGGCGGACTGAAGCTTTCTTT.

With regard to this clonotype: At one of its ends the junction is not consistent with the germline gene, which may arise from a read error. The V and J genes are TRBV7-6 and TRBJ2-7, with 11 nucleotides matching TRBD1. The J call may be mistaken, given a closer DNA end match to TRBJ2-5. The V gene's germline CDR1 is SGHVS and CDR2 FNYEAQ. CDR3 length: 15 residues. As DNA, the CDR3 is TGTGCCGGCAGCTTAGGACAGGGGGCGAGGGAGACCCAGTACTTC. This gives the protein CAGSLGQGARETQYF.

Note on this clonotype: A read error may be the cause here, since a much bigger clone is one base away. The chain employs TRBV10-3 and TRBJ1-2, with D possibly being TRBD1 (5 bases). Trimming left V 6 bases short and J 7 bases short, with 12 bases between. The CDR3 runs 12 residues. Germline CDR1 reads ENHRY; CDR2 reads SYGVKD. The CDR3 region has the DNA TGTGCCATCAGCGGGACGCGCGGTGGCTACACCTTC. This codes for CAISGTRGGYTF.

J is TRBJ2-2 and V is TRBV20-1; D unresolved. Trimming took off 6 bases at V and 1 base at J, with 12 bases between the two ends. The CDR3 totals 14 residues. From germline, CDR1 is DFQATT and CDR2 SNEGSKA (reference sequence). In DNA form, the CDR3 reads TGCAGTGCCCAGGCAACAGAGAACACCGGGGAGCTGTTTTTT. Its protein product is CSAQATENTGELFF.